A selection of T cell receptor beta chains follows, all from one sample in a study of neoadjuvant nivolumab and ipilimumab in lung cancer. Assay: immunoSEQ multiplex PCR; the TCRdb copy retains only in-frame clones and omits some. The sample holds approximately 17,000 clones, approximately 76% seen once. This sample comprised tumor tissue, obtained after neoadjuvant nivolumab, alone or with ipilimumab, at or shortly before surgery. Receptors were obtained from an adult with non-small cell lung cancer. The CDR3 runs from the conserved cysteine through the conserved F or W. The order of the fields is J gene, D gene, V gene, clone size, CDR3 protein, CDR3 DNA. A D gene is named only where the DNA matches it firmly. Expanded clones are given a class, and other clones once, few, many or no size at all.

>TRBJ2-7|.|TRBV7-9|.
CASSLADSYYEQYF
TGTGCCAGCAGCTTAGCGGACAGCTACTACGAGCAGTACTTC
>TRBJ2-5|.|TRBV7-9|.
CASSLDDRTLGTQYF
TGTGCCAGCAGCTTAGACGACAGGACCCTAGGGACCCAGTACTTC
>TRBJ1-2|TRBD1|TRBV9|.
CASSPSLRDRGRSGGYTF
TGTGCCAGCAGCCCGAGTCTCCGGGACAGGGGGCGTAGCGGTGGCTACACCTTC
>TRBJ2-5|TRBD2|TRBV9|.
CASSVGQAGGAETQYF
TGTGCCAGCAGCGTAGGCCAAGCGGGGGGGGCAGAGACCCAGTACTTC
>TRBJ1-5|.|TRBV7-2|.
CASSPDRNQPQHF
TGTGCCAGCAGCCCGGACAGAAATCAGCCCCAGCATTTT
>TRBJ1-1|TRBD1|TRBV5-5|.
CASSVTGGTEAFF
TGTGCCAGCAGCGTTACAGGGGGCACTGAAGCTTTCTTT
>TRBJ2-2|.|TRBV7-8|.
CASSFPDGELFF
TGTGCCAGCAGCTTTCCTGATGGGGAGCTGTTTTTT
>TRBJ2-5|.|TRBV6-1|few
CASRWAGGETQYF
TGTGCCAGCCGATGGGCAGGCGGGGAGACCCAGTACTTC
>TRBJ1-2|.|TRBV6-5|few
CASGLTGNYGYTF
TGTGCCAGCGGCTTGACAGGAAACTATGGCTACACCTTC
>TRBJ2-7|.|TRBV6-5|few
CASSLTGTNAYEQYF
TGTGCCAGCAGTTTGACAGGGACTAATGCCTACGAGCAGTACTTC
>TRBJ2-3|TRBD2|TRBV7-7|.
CASSPLAGDTDTQYF
TGTGCTAGCAGCCCCCTGGCGGGGGACACAGATACGCAGTATTTT
>TRBJ1-4|.|TRBV30|.
CAWSKDTRGNNEKLFF
TGTGCCTGGAGTAAGGACACAAGGGGGAATAATGAAAAACTGTTTTTT
>TRBJ1-6|.|TRBV7-9|medium-sized
CASSPISTEYNSPLHF
TGTGCCAGCAGCCCAATCTCGACGGAGTATAATTCACCCCTCCACTTT
>TRBJ2-7|TRBD2|TRBV5-1|.
CASSRGGGSYEQYF
TGCGCCAGCAGCCGGGGGGGCGGCTCCTACGAGCAGTACTTC
>TRBJ2-3|TRBD2|TRBV7-2|.
CASSTGLAGGTDTQYF
TGTGCCAGCAGCACGGGACTAGCGGGGGGCACAGATACGCAGTATTTT
>TRBJ2-1|TRBD2|TRBV5-6|few
CASSLSGTSGGWYEQFF
TGTGCCAGCAGCTTGTCCGGGACTAGCGGGGGTTGGTATGAGCAGTTCTTC
>TRBJ1-1|.|TRBV11-2|.
CASSWGGSTEAFF
TGTGCCAGCAGCTGGGGGGGTAGTACGGAAGCTTTCTTT
>TRBJ1-6|.|TRBV7-2|few
CASSAGHNSPLHF
TGTGCCAGCAGCGCCGGACATAATTCACCCCTCCACTTT
>TRBJ1-2|.|TRBV27|.
CATRPIPNYGYTF
TGTGCCACAAGACCGATCCCTAACTATGGCTACACCTTC
>TRBJ1-5|.|TRBV30|few
CAWSEDSNQPQHF
TGTGCCTGGAGCGAGGATAGCAATCAGCCCCAGCATTTT
>TRBJ1-3|TRBD1|TRBV29-1|.
CSAEGQGVGNTIYF
TGCAGCGCCGAAGGACAGGGTGTGGGAAACACCATATATTTT
>TRBJ2-1|TRBD2|TRBV4-3|.
CASSQEVAGGYNEQFF
TGCGCCAGCAGCCAAGAGGTAGCGGGGGGGTACAATGAGCAGTTCTTC
>TRBJ1-6|.|TRBV7-2|few
CASSQSPYRDHNSPLHF
TGTGCCAGCAGCCAAAGCCCATACAGGGACCATAATTCACCCCTCCACTTT
>TRBJ1-6|.|TRBV11-3|.
CASSSGQNSPLHF
TGTGCCAGCAGCTCCGGACAAAATTCACCCCTCCACTTT
>TRBJ2-7|.|TRBV7-9|.
CASSRGDGPYEQYF
TGTGCCAGCAGCCGAGGGGACGGGCCCTACGAGCAGTACTTC
>TRBJ2-5|TRBD1|TRBV11-3|.
CASSPPGQGGETQYF
TGTGCCAGCAGCCCCCCCGGACAGGGAGGCGAGACCCAGTACTTC
>TRBJ1-2|TRBD1|TRBV7-3|.
CASSSDGQGRGYTF
TGTGCCAGCAGCTCCGACGGACAGGGGAGGGGCTACACCTTC
>TRBJ2-5|TRBD1|TRBV5-4|.
CASSFGGQGETQYF
TGTGCCAGCAGCTTCGGGGGACAGGGCGAGACCCAGTACTTC
>TRBJ1-2|TRBD1|TRBV29-1|few
CSVDRDGYTF
TGCAGCGTGGACAGGGACGGCTACACCTTC
>TRBJ1-1|TRBD1|TRBV11-2|.
CASSTWSGGGTEAFF
TGTGCCAGCAGCACCTGGTCAGGGGGCGGCACTGAAGCTTTCTTT
>TRBJ2-3|.|TRBV5-1|.
CASSLKDLGTDTQYF
TGCGCCAGCAGCCTCAAGGACCTGGGCACAGATACGCAGTATTTT
>TRBJ2-2|.|TRBV2|few
CASSGNTGELFF
TGTGCCAGCAGTGGTAACACCGGGGAGCTGTTTTTT
>TRBJ2-1|.|TRBV4-1|.
CASSQTEAYNEQFF
TGCGCCAGCAGCCAAACCGAGGCTTACAATGAGCAGTTCTTC
>TRBJ2-5|.|TRBV18|.
CASSREVGVGETQYF
TGTGCCAGCTCACGTGAGGTCGGAGTGGGGGAGACCCAGTACTTC
>TRBJ1-5|.|TRBV19|.
CASSIRQSNQPQHF
TGTGCCAGTAGTATCCGACAGAGCAATCAGCCCCAGCATTTT
>TRBJ2-7|TRBD2|TRBV6-1|once
CASSDSLATSYEQYF
TGTGCCAGCAGTGATTCACTAGCGACCTCCTACGAGCAGTACTTC
>TRBJ2-3|.|TRBV5-6|.
CASSPLTSTDTQYF
TGTGCCAGCAGCCCATTAACTAGCACAGATACGCAGTATTTT
>TRBJ2-3|TRBD2|TRBV15|.
CATSQRGTSTDTQYF
TGTGCCACCAGCCAGCGGGGGACCAGCACAGATACGCAGTATTTT
>TRBJ2-1|TRBD1|TRBV30|.
CAWSLKGTGPYNEQFF
TGTGCCTGGAGTTTAAAAGGGACAGGGCCCTACAATGAGCAGTTCTTC
>TRBJ2-3|TRBD1|TRBV5-4|.
CASSLGTGKDTQYF
TGTGCCAGCAGCCTGGGGACAGGGAAAGATACGCAGTATTTT
>TRBJ1-1|.|TRBV6-1|.
CASSTGAGVSEAFF
TGTGCCAGCAGTACAGGCGCTGGAGTTTCTGAAGCTTTCTTT
>TRBJ1-4|.|TRBV30|.
CACQVQGEKLFF
TGTGCCTGCCAGGTTCAAGGGGAAAAACTGTTTTTT
>TRBJ2-3|.|TRBV5-1|.
CASSFGASTDTQYF
TGCGCCAGCAGCTTCGGGGCTAGCACAGATACGCAGTATTTT
>TRBJ2-7|TRBD1|TRBV6-6|.
CASRTGTGVYEQYF
TGTGCCAGCAGGACCGGGACAGGGGTCTACGAGCAGTACTTC
>TRBJ1-2|.|TRBV6-1|.
CASSLDSGSFYGYTF
TGTGCCAGCAGTTTGGACTCCGGGTCCTTCTATGGCTACACCTTC
>TRBJ2-3|TRBD2|TRBV7-2|.
CASSLAGGMDTQYF
TGTGCCAGCAGCTTGGCGGGGGGGATGGATACGCAGTATTTT
>TRBJ2-2|.|TRBV11-3|.
CASSPHGVNTGELFF
TGTGCCAGCAGCCCACATGGGGTGAACACCGGGGAGCTGTTTTTT
>TRBJ2-2|TRBD2|TRBV5-6|.
CASSLYLAGTGELFF
TGTGCCAGCAGCTTGTATCTAGCGGGTACCGGGGAGCTGTTTTTT
>TRBJ1-2|.|TRBV7-2|.
CASSLFQAHYGYTF
TGTGCCAGCAGCTTATTCCAGGCCCACTATGGCTACACCTTC
>TRBJ2-3|TRBD2|TRBV7-2|.
CASSLRTRGPDTQYF
TGTGCCAGCAGCTTGCGGACTAGGGGCCCAGATACGCAGTATTTT
>TRBJ1-1|TRBD1|TRBV19|few
CASSPTGGRANTEAFF
TGTGCCAGTAGTCCGACAGGGGGCAGAGCGAACACTGAAGCTTTCTTT